The 5 T cell receptor beta chains reported below all come from one sample, sequenced in a study of spatial heterogeneity in lung cancer. Study observations and caveats: Within tumors, counts of expanded alpha and beta TCRs tracked tumor mutation counts.

TCRdb re-called the 5' RACE reads with MiXCR, one entry per CDR3 protein. Here the sample spans several thousand distinct CDR3 sequences, approximately 9% being singletons. Time point meaning: sample taken at primary tumor resection. These TCRs are of unknown antigen specificity. Here the sequenced sample was lung tumor tissue, taken at surgery. These receptors were taken from a male donor with early-stage non-small cell lung cancer.

This clonotype was recorded a few times. V usage is TRBV28 and J usage is TRBJ1-3; 8 nucleotides match TRBD1. The trim removed 6 bases at V and 4 bases at J, leaving 5 bases unmatched. In germline, CDR1 is MDHEN, CDR2 SYDVKM. The CDR3 runs to 14 residues. As DNA, the CDR3 is TGTGCCAGCAGCCGGACAGGGTTCGGAAACACCATATATTTT. Its protein product is CASSRTGFGNTIYF. Together with reference TRBV28 and TRBJ1-3, the CDR3 gives the full variable domain: DVKVTQSSRYLVKRTGEKVFLECVQDMDHENMFWYRQDPGLGLRLIYFSYDVKMKEKGDIPEGYSVSREKKERFSLILESASTNQTSMYLCASSRTGFGNTIYFGEGSWLTVV.

The sample holds a few counts of this clonotype. The chain has TRBV5-4 and TRBJ2-5; TRBD2 might be the D (5 bases). Per the germline V gene, CDR1 is SGHNT and CDR2 is YYREEE (reference sequence). There are 13 residues in the CDR3. With 4 bases removed from V and 4 bases from J, the gap between germline ends came to 11 bases. The CDR3 region has the DNA TGTGCCAGCAGCCAAAGAGGGCGAGAGACCCAGTACTTC. This encodes CASSQRGRETQYF.

This clonotype is judged medium-sized (0.01 to 0.1%). The V and J genes are TRBV11-2 and TRBJ2-5; 12 nucleotides match TRBD2. From germline, CDR1 is SGHAT and CDR2 FQNNGV. After removal of 4 bases from V and 13 bases from J, the junction contained 7 bases not matched to a gene. The CDR3 has 13 amino acids. As DNA, the CDR3 is TGTGCCAGCAGCTCGACTAGCGGGGGCCTTTGGTACTTC. Its translation is CASSSTSGGLWYF.

This clonotype is judged medium-sized. The gene calls are TRBV29-1 and TRBJ1-2, with 7 bases lining up with TRBD1. V lost 1 base and J lost 10; bases outside the gene matches: 12. Germline lookup yields CDR1 SQVTM and CDR2 ANQGSEA. The CDR3 is 14 residues long. The CDR3 loop is CSVEAVPGGMNYTF. Written as DNA, the CDR3 is TGCAGCGTTGAAGCGGTTCCAGGGGGGATGAACTACACCTTC.

This clonotype has ten or more counts. The gene calls are TRBV5-6 and TRBJ2-1, with D perhaps TRBD2 (6 bases). V dropped 4 bases and J dropped 9 bases, with 11 bases sitting between them. Germline V gives CDR1 SGHDT, CDR2 YYEEEE. This CDR3 region has 12 residues. The DNA for the CDR3 is TGTGCCAGCAGCACGACTAGGGGTGAGCAGTTCTTC. It encodes CASSTTRGEQFF.